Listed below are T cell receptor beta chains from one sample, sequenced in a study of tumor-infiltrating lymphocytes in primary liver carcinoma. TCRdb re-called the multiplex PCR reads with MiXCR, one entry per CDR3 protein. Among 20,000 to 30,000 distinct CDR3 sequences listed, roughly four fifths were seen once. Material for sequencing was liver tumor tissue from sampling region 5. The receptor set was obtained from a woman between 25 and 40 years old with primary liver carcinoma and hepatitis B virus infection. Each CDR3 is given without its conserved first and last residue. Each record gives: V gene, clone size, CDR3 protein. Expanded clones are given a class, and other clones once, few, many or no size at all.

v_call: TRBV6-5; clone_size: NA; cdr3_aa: ASSYSSRVGSDTGELF
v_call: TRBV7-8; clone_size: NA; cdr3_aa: PSSLGRREYTGVLF
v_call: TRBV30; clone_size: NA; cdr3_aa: AWNTGLDTGELF
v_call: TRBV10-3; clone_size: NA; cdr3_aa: AIGDRFRAGVRGEQY
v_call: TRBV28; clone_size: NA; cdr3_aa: ASTLRGRLNTQY
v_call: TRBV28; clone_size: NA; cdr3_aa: ASSPRWDFYDYT
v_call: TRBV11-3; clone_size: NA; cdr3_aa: ARILVGNNEQF
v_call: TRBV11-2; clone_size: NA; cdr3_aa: AGGSTRRGRSGELF
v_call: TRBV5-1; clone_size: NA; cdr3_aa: TNSFSGRTYEHY
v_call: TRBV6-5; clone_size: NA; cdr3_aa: DSSTDRGLTQY
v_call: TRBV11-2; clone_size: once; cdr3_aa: ASSRRTGGTGELF
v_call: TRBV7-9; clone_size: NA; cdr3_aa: ASSSGWGLCFYNEQH
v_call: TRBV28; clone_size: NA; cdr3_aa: ASIQGQGAEYGYT
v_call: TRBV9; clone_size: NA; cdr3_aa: TSSVGDVVEVF
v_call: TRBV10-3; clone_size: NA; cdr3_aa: AITVSATRQEIQY
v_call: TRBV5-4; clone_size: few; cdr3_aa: ASSVDGHPPHTDTRY
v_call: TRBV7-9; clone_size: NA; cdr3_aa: ASSPTSTGEEY
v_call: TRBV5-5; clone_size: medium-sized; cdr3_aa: ASSLVGVPYNSPLH
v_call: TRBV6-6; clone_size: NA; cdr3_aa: AGQGGLGNQPQH
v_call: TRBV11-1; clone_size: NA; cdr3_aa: ASSRSMAGVSGVLF
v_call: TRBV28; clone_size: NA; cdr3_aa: ASRSLKGGVAKNIKY
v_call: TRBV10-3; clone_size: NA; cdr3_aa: AISPTATRDEKF
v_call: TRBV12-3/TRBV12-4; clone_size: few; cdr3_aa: ASSIRRGSREQY
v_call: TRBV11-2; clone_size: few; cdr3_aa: LSSPWGGKLF
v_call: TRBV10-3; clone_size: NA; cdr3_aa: ATSESATGQETQY
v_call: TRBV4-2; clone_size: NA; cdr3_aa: ASSQEHLGRGGPREQY
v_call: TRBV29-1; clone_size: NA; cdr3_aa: SVLCGTTAYNEQF
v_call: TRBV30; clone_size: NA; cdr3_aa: AWNVFGGQANNIQY
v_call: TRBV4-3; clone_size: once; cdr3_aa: ASSQGEGRSMTATNYGYT
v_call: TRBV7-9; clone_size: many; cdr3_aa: ASSPRTSGAQF
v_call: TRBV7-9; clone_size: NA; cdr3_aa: ARSHSGTHAYEQY
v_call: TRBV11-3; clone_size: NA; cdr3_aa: ASSPRQGSSTDTQY
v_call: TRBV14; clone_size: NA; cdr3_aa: ANSHPQQGDYT
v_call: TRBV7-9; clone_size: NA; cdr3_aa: TSSLGGLSYVQY
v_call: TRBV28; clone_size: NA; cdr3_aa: VSSQTSVLEQY
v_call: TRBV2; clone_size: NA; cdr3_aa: ASSGVSRNTVELF
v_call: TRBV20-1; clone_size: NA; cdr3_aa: SARGSRGTSGSYDQF
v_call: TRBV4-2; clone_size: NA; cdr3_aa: ASSQVPSSYNEQF
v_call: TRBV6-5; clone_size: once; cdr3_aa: ASSFAGTGGSSYEHY
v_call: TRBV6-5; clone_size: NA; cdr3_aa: ASCPRTEFTGKLF
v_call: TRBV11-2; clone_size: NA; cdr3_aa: TSSPDPQLNAWELF
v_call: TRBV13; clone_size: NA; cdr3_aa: ASSSSGRAVNEQF
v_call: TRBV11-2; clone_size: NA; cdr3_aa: VSGRTRQGRGDMQY
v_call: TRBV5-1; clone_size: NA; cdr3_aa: ANSLSGEQF
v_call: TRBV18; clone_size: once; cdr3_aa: ASQLLDYEQF
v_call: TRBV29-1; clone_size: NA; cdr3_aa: SVRGGPNTGELL
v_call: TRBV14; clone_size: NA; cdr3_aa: TRSQVLGYEQY
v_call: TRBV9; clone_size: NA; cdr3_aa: ASSVAHSGAEAF
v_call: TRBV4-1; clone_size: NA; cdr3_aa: TSSQLGMVAEDSDAQY
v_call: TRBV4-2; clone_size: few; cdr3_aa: ASSQGHGGNTIY
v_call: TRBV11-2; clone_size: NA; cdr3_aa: VSSYFYGSNKQF
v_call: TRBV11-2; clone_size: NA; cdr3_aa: VSSITGGGSWTYEQY
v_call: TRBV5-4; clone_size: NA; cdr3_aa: ASNRGQTQETQC
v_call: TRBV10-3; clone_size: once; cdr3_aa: AIRKAAGQGSVTGELF
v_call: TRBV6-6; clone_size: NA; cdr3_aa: ASSHSGAQY